The next 28 T cell receptor beta chains were all read from a single sample in a study of T-cell memory formation after mild COVID-19. TCRdb reprocessed the 5' RACE reads with MiXCR, giving one entry per CDR3 protein. The sample includes 500,000 to 600,000 distinct CDR3 sequences, roughly 18% of them seen just once. The sample was PBMCs or a T cell subset sorted from them (not recorded which). The source of these receptors is an adult woman who had mild COVID-19 (a few samples of this study predate the infection). Cell type and time point are not known.

V usage is TRBV5-6 and J usage is TRBJ1-4; no reliable D call. This CDR3 spans 14 amino acids. Germline V gene data show CDR1 as SGHDT and CDR2 as YYEEEE. V was cut by 5 bases and J by 4 bases, with 12 bases left in between. The CDR3 DNA reads TGTGCCAGCAGATCTTGGACCGGTAATGAAAAACTGTTTTTT. Amino acid sequence: CASRSWTGNEKLFF.

This clonotype came up a few times. This chain links TRBV7-9 with TRBJ2-2; no reliable D call. V was trimmed by 1 base and J by 6 bases, leaving 9 bases between them. Germline CDR1 is SEHNR and CDR2 is FQNEAQ (reference sequence). The CDR3 is made up of 14 amino acids. This CDR3 reads CASSLVPRAGELFF. In nucleotides, the CDR3 is TGTGCCAGCAGCTTAGTCCCCCGGGCCGGGGAGCTGTTTTTT.

A few counts support this clonotype. J is TRBJ2-1 and V is TRBV4-3; 10 bases align to TRBD2. The V gene's germline CDR1 is LGHNA and CDR2 YSLEER. The ends lost 0 bases at V and 10 bases at J; junction bases unmatched: 6. This CDR3 comprises 15 residues. CDR3 nucleotide sequence: TGCGCCAGCAGCCAAGATCCTAGCGGGAGCGTCGAGCAGTTCTTC. Translation gives CASSQDPSGSVEQFF.

This clonotype has just a few counts. The chain carries TRBV12-3 or TRBV12-4 and TRBJ1-3; 7 nucleotides agree with TRBD1. The CDR3 extends over 15 amino acids. J lost 4 bases, V lost 3 bases, and 6 bases had no gene match. This CDR3 reads CASSLAAGGGNTIYF. The CDR3 DNA follows: TGTGCCAGCAGTTTGGCGGCAGGGGGAGGAAACACCATATATTTT.

The rearrangement joins TRBV3-1 to TRBJ2-7, with 8 bases aligning to TRBD2. J lost 3 bases, V lost 0 bases, and 10 bases had no gene match. This CDR3 contains 17 residues. Germline CDR1 and CDR2: LGHDT and YNNKEL (reference sequence). CDR3 region: CASSQDPGGRSHYEQYF. The CDR3 DNA reads as TGTGCCAGCAGCCAAGATCCGGGGGGGCGGAGCCACTACGAGCAGTACTTC.

This clonotype was detected only a few times. The chain carries TRBV4-3 and TRBJ1-5, with D possibly being TRBD1 (5 bases). CDR3 length: 17 amino acids. Trimming stripped 0 bases from V and 2 bases from J, with 14 bases between. Germline V gene data show CDR1 as LGHNA and CDR2 as YSLEER. The CDR3 here is CASSQDLSGLGNQPQHF. The CDR3, as DNA: TGCGCCAGCAGCCAAGATCTTTCAGGGTTAGGCAATCAGCCCCAGCATTTT.

The chain uses TRBV29-1 and TRBJ2-1; 9 bases fit TRBD1. After removal of 6 bases from V and 0 bases from J, the junction contained 6 bases not matched to a gene. Germline V gene lookup returns CDR1 SQVTM and CDR2 ANQGSEA. The CDR3 has 15 residues. The CDR3 protein is CSVDTGGASYNEQFF. CDR3 coding DNA: TGCAGCGTGGATACAGGGGGCGCCTCCTACAATGAGCAGTTCTTC.

V and J are TRBV5-4 and TRBJ2-2, with 12 positions matching TRBD2. Germline values: CDR1 SGHNT, CDR2 YYREEE (reference sequence). The CDR3 contains 16 residues. V dropped 0 bases and J dropped 7; count of bases not matched to a gene: 4. CDR3 DNA sequence: TGTGCCAGCAGCTTGGGACTAGCGGGAGACAGCGGGGAGCTGTTTTTT. Translating it yields CASSLGLAGDSGELFF.

The sample holds one count of this clonotype. The chain links TRBV10-3 to TRBJ1-1, with 11 bases aligning to TRBD1. Germline CDR1 and CDR2: ENHRY and SYGVKD. J gave up 6 bases and V 6 bases, and 6 bases lay outside the gene matches. There are 14 residues in the CDR3. In DNA, the CDR3 is TGTGCCATCAGGGGGACAGGGGGAGCTTCTGAAGCTTTCTTT. Translation: CAIRGTGGASEAFF.

The chain has TRBV5-1 and TRBJ2-7; a possible D gene is TRBD1 (6 bases). This CDR3 is built from 17 residues. Germline V gives CDR1 SGHRS, CDR2 YFSETQ. V lost 0 bases and J lost 0, with 16 bases in between. The CDR3 here is CASSLAFLAGDSYEQYF. The CDR3 DNA sequence: TGCGCCAGCAGCTTGGCGTTTTTGGCAGGGGACTCCTACGAGCAGTACTTC.

This clonotype showed up just a few times. The chain links TRBV6-5 to TRBJ2-2; 7 positions agree with TRBD1. This CDR3 contains 16 residues. The junction had 9 bases not matched to a gene; V was cut back by 6 bases and J by 2 bases. Germline V gives CDR1 MNHEY, CDR2 SVGAGI. Here the CDR3 DNA reads TGTGCCAGCAGAAGGTCGACAGGGAGAAACACCGGGGAGCTGTTTTTT. Its protein product is CASRRSTGRNTGELFF.

The V call is TRBV19, the J call TRBJ1-2; D unclear. Looked up from germline, CDR1 is LNHDA and CDR2 is SQIVND (reference sequence). Trimming removed 5 bases from V and 6 bases from J, with 19 bases in between. The CDR3 runs 15 residues. The CDR3, as DNA: TGTGCCAGTAGTGCTACAGTAAGCCGAGCGGATGGCTACACCTTC. Translated: CASSATVSRADGYTF. The complete variable domain, with remaining parts taken from reference TRBV19 and TRBJ1-2, reads DGGITQSPKYLFRKEGQNVTLSCEQNLNHDAMYWYRQDPGQGLRLIYYSQIVNDFQKGDIAEGYSVSREKKESFPLTVTSAQKNPTAFYLCASSATVSRADGYTFGSGTRLTVV.

This clonotype came up a few times. The chain has TRBV7-9 and TRBJ2-5, with 11 bases that match TRBD2. Germline V gene lookup returns CDR1 SEHNR and CDR2 FQNEAQ (reference sequence). V shed 1 base and J 1 base; nucleotides not matched to a gene: 5. The CDR3 consists of 17 residues. The CDR3 DNA reads TGTGCCAGCAGCTTAGAGGCCGGGACTAGCGGCCAAGAGACCCAGTACTTC. Amino acid sequence: CASSLEAGTSGQETQYF.

This clonotype was detected only a few times. V gene TRBV7-9 combines with J gene TRBJ1-1; 8 bases are a match to TRBD1. Germline lookup yields CDR1 SEHNR and CDR2 FQNEAQ (reference sequence). The CDR3 totals 11 residues. J gave up 12 bases and V 3 bases, and 3 bases lay outside the gene matches. CDR3 residues: CASSFSRGPFF. CDR3 coding DNA: TGTGCCAGCAGCTTTAGCAGGGGGCCTTTCTTT.

The gene calls are TRBV12-3 or TRBV12-4 and TRBJ2-3; D possibly corresponds to TRBD1 (6 bases). V lost 8 bases, J lost 1 base, and 16 bases lay in between. This CDR3 has 15 residues. CDR3 coding DNA: TGTGCCAGCGGGACACCTCACGATGGCACAGATACGCAGTATTTT. Its translation is CASGTPHDGTDTQYF.

V is TRBV21-1 and J is TRBJ2-6. TRBV21-1 is classified as a pseudogene. The CDR3 has 12 amino acids. DNA for the CDR3: TGTGCCAGCCTCCGAGGGGCCAACGTCCTGACTTTC. Protein product: CASLRGANVLTF.

This clonotype was observed a few times. The J gene is TRBJ1-1, the V gene TRBV30; D uncertain. The CDR3 has 13 residues. Trimming shortened V by 0 bases and J by 3 bases, and 8 bases separated the two germline ends. CDR1 GTSNPN and CDR2 SVGIG come from the germline V gene (reference sequence). Here the CDR3 reads CAWSVLADTEAFF. In DNA, the CDR3 is TGTGCCTGGAGTGTACTGGCGGACACTGAAGCTTTCTTT.

This clonotype was seen a single time. The rearrangement joins TRBV2 to TRBJ2-2, with 7 bases fitting TRBD2. V gave up 7 bases and J gave up 5 bases; unmatched junction bases: 10. From germline, CDR1 is SNHLY and CDR2 FYNNEI. CDR3 length: 15 residues. Written as DNA, the CDR3 is TGTGCCAGCAAGATATCGGGAGGTCAGACCGGGGAGCTGTTTTTT. Translating gives CASKISGGQTGELFF.

This clonotype was counted at least ten times. The CDR3 sequence is CATKTLGQFHTEAFF. As DNA, the CDR3 is TGTGCCACCAAAACCCTGGGGCAGTTTCACACTGAAGCTTTCTTT. The genes are TRBV19 and TRBJ1-1, with D possibly being TRBD1 (5 bases). The CDR3 loop spans 15 amino acids. Trimming took 10 bases from V and 3 from J, leaving 21 bases between them. Germline assignment: CDR1 LNHDA and CDR2 SQIVND (reference sequence).

This clonotype has a handful of counts. For the CDR3, the DNA is TGCAGTGCGGAGCCAGGGGGAGGGGCTAACCTCGGTAATGAGCAGTTCTTC. It is translated as CSAEPGGGANLGNEQFF. The chain recombines TRBV20-1 with TRBJ2-1, with D possibly called TRBD1 or TRBD2 (7 bases each). V gave up 6 bases and J gave up 7 bases, with 28 bases separating them. This CDR3 comprises 17 residues. CDR1 is DFQATT, CDR2 SNEGSKA, per germline (reference sequence).

This clonotype has only a few counts. The chain has TRBV24-1 and TRBJ2-7; possible D gene TRBD2, 6 bases. The CDR3 covers 14 residues. Germline V gene lookup returns CDR1 KGHDR and CDR2 SFDVKD. V lost 5 bases to trimming and J lost 6 bases, with 16 bases between them. In DNA form, the CDR3 reads TGTGCCACCAGTGCGACCGGGGGAGGTGGCGAGCAGTACTTC. This gives the protein CATSATGGGGEQYF.

This clonotype was counted only a few times. This rearrangement joins TRBV7-6 to TRBJ2-2; TRBD1 or TRBD2 may be the D gene (5 bases each). CDR1 and CDR2 (germline): SGHVS, FNYEAQ. V lost 1 base, J lost 1 base, and 10 bases lay in between. The CDR3 consists of 16 residues. CDR3 in amino acids: CASSLGPGRNTGELFF. The CDR3 coding sequence is TGTGCCAGCAGCTTAGGTCCGGGACGGAACACCGGGGAGCTGTTTTTT. The complete variable domain, with remaining parts taken from reference TRBV7-6 and TRBJ2-2, reads GAGVSQSPRYKVTKRGQDVALRCDPISGHVSLYWYRQALGQGPEFLTYFNYEAQQDKSGLPNDRFSAERPEGSISTLTIQRTEQRDSAMYRCASSLGPGRNTGELFFGEGSRLTVL.

This clonotype was seen only a few times. This sequence joins TRBV27 and TRBJ2-3; no firm D call. This CDR3 has 18 residues. The V and J ends lost 1 base and 0 bases respectively, with 17 bases between them. CDR1 is MNHEY and CDR2 is SMNVEV in the germline V gene (reference sequence). This CDR3 reads CASSLWGQWAASTDTQYF. Here the CDR3 DNA reads TGTGCCAGCAGTTTATGGGGTCAATGGGCAGCTAGCACAGATACGCAGTATTTT.

The chain joins TRBV30 to TRBJ2-1; 9 bases fit TRBD2. CDR1 is GTSNPN, CDR2 SVGIG, per germline (reference sequence). The CDR3 is 13 residues long. V shed 5 bases and J 5 bases; nucleotides not matched to a gene: 4. The CDR3 region has the DNA TGTGCCTGGTCGCTAGCGGGACACAATGAGCAGTTCTTC. Its translation: CAWSLAGHNEQFF.

In its sample, this clonotype was seen a few times. The V gene is TRBV27, the J gene TRBJ2-6; 9 nucleotides align to TRBD1. CDR1 and CDR2 (germline): MNHEY, SMNVEV (reference sequence). This CDR3 is built from 16 residues. J was trimmed by 0 bases and V by 6 bases; bases with no gene match: 3. The CDR3 DNA reads TGTGCCAGCAGACTACAGGGGGCCTCTGGGGCCAACGTCCTGACTTTC. Its protein product is CASRLQGASGANVLTF.

CDR3 region: CASSMEGTKYYEQYF. The CDR3 region has the DNA TGCGCCAGCAGCATGGAGGGGACAAAGTACTACGAGCAGTACTTC. The gene calls are TRBV5-1 and TRBJ2-7; the D call may be TRBD1 or TRBD2 (6 bases each). V gave up 4 bases and J gave up 3 bases, with 17 bases separating them. CDR3 length: 15 amino acids. The germline V gene has CDR1 SGHRS and CDR2 YFSETQ.

A few counts support this clonotype. The rearrangement uses TRBV5-6 and TRBJ2-3, with a possible D match to TRBD1 (6 bases). V was pared by 4 bases and J by 6 bases, with 27 bases between. The germline V gene encodes CDR1 SGHDT and CDR2 YYEEEE. This CDR3 is 18 amino acids long. The CDR3 region is CASSRMGLGNRVRDTQYF. DNA of the CDR3: TGTGCCAGCAGCCGAATGGGCCTCGGAAACAGGGTCAGGGATACGCAGTATTTT.

The chain has TRBV20-1 and TRBJ2-1, with 10 bases identical to TRBD1. Germline lookup yields CDR1 DFQATT and CDR2 SNEGSKA (reference sequence). The ends lost 3 bases at V and 4 bases at J; junction bases unmatched: 6. The CDR3 is made up of 15 amino acids. In DNA, the CDR3 is TGCAGTGCTAGTACCGGGACAGGGGTTTACAATGAGCAGTTCTTC. This encodes CSASTGTGVYNEQFF.